A single sample gave rise to the 9 T cell receptor beta chains below, sequenced in a study of blood T cell repertoires in COVID-19. TCRdb's copy holds only in-frame clones and misses some; the assay was immunoSEQ multiplex PCR. The sample has approximately 150,000 clones; more than 70% are singletons. The specimen sequenced was peripheral blood. Receptor source: a woman in her sixties or seventies who had recovered from COVID-19.

V is TRBV12-5 and J is TRBJ1-3; D might be TRBD1 (5 bases). This CDR3 has 15 residues. Germline loops: CDR1 LGHNT, CDR2 FRNRAP. Trimming took off 6 bases at V and 4 bases at J, with 16 bases between the two ends. CDR3 nucleotide sequence: TGTGCTAGTGGCCCCCGTTGGGGGGACGGAAACACCATATATTTT. Protein: CASGPRWGDGNTIYF.

CDR3 in amino acids: CARGAGADTQYF. The CDR3, as DNA: TGTGCCAGGGGGGCCGGCGCAGATACGCAGTATTTT. The genes are TRBV21-1 and TRBJ2-3; the table gives TRBD1 as D, unverified against the DNA. TRBV21-1 is a pseudogene segment. The CDR3 has 12 residues.

The CDR3 sequence: CASSPPGTSGRGGTQYF. CDR3 DNA sequence: TGTGCCAGCAGCCCCCCGGGGACTAGCGGAAGGGGGGGGACCCAGTACTTC. The chain is built from TRBV7-2 and TRBJ2-5; TRBD2 matches 11 bases. The V gene's germline CDR1 is SGHTA and CDR2 FQGNSA. After removal of 5 bases from V and 7 bases from J, the junction contained 15 bases not matched to a gene. The CDR3 contains 17 residues.

V usage is TRBV12-5 and J usage is TRBJ1-5, with D perhaps TRBD1 (6 bases). Trimming took 5 bases from V and 3 from J, leaving 14 bases between them. Germline assignment: CDR1 LGHNT and CDR2 FRNRAP. The CDR3 is made up of 15 amino acids. The CDR3 loop is CASGTPDRHNQPQHF. CDR3 DNA sequence: TGTGCTAGTGGTACCCCCGACAGGCACAATCAGCCCCAGCATTTT.

The CDR3 loop is CSASWGHEYSNQPQHF. DNA for the CDR3: TGCAGTGCGAGTTGGGGGCACGAATATAGCAATCAGCCCCAGCATTTT. The V and J genes are TRBV20-1 and TRBJ1-5, with D possibly matching TRBD1 (6 bases). CDR1 and CDR2 from the germline V gene are DFQATT and SNEGSKA (reference sequence). This CDR3 has 16 residues. V lost 6 bases to trimming and J lost 0 bases, with 18 bases between them.

This chain uses TRBV10-3 with TRBJ2-7; D might be TRBD2 (7 bases). The CDR3 runs 15 residues. Germline V gene data show CDR1 as ENHRY and CDR2 as SYGVKD. V was shortened by 7 bases and J by 2 bases, with 18 bases between the two germline ends. The CDR3 sequence: CAIKPEGGPTYEQYF. CDR3 DNA sequence: TGTGCCATCAAGCCGGAGGGGGGGCCTACCTACGAGCAGTACTTC.

The rearrangement joins TRBV7-9 to TRBJ2-3; tentative D call: TRBD2 (7 bases). Deletions cut 4 bases from V and 3 bases from J, with 17 bases between. The CDR3 covers 16 residues. Germline CDR1 is SEHNR and CDR2 is FQNEAQ (reference sequence). CDR3 nucleotides: TGTGCCAGCAGCTCTCCGCGGGGGCTGATTACAGATACGCAGTATTTT. Translation gives CASSSPRGLITDTQYF.

This chain joins TRBV6-5 and TRBJ1-2, with a weak D call TRBD1 (6 bases). V was cut by 8 bases and J by 9 bases, with 22 bases left in between. The CDR3 consists of 14 residues. CDR1 is MNHEY and CDR2 is SVGAGI in the germline V gene. The CDR3 nucleotides read TGTGCCAGCGGGTTTAGGGGCAGGGGTTCGCGCTACACCTTC. Translation: CASGFRGRGSRYTF.

CDR3 loop: CASSSRTVDRAEAFF. CDR3 DNA: TGTGCCAGCAGTAGCCGGACAGTCGACCGGGCTGAAGCTTTCTTT. The chain uses TRBV6-5 and TRBJ1-1; weak D call: TRBD1 (6 bases). The CDR3 consists of 15 residues. Germline loops: CDR1 MNHEY, CDR2 SVGAGI. V lost 5 bases and J 6 bases, leaving 19 bases between the germline ends.